The T cell receptor (beta chain) under discussion was sequenced for a study of T cell responses to AZD1222 COVID-19 vaccine. Findings of the study overall: White British donors predominated, females outnumbered males, and clonal diversity was possibly underestimated.

Measured with immunoSEQ multiplex PCR; TCRdb has only the in-frame clones, and not every one. Of 130,000 to 150,000 clones in the sample, approximately 91% were seen once. With regard to this clone: The antigen remains undetermined.

With 2 bases removed from V and 0 bases from J, the gap between germline ends came to 8 bases. Germline V gives CDR1 SGDLS, CDR2 YYNGEE. The CDR3 consists of 15 residues. The receptor was derived from an adult who received the MenACWY meningococcal vaccine as a control. J is TRBJ1-4 and V is TRBV9, with D perhaps TRBD1 (5 bases). The material was peripheral blood, obtained 28 days after the second dose of the MenACWY control vaccine. The CDR3 DNA follows: TGTGCCAGCAGCGTGGGACTGACAACTAATGAAAAACTGTTTTTT. Translation: CASSVGLTTNEKLFF.